This T cell receptor beta chain is from a study of T cells in Graves' hyperthyroidism and ophthalmopathy. Whole-study context: Prior to any treatment, at the point of initial diagnosis, peripheral blood was collected.

General study results and limits: Among clonotypes expanded in thyroid above 0.001, most were also found in blood. The authors' 13 V-J model separated ophthalmopathy from stable hyperthyroidism.

RNA transcripts served as the template for amplifying TCR beta CDR3 regions. The TCR CDR3 first-round RT-PCR relied on the HTBI primer set. TCRdb fed the multiplex PCR reads into MiXCR, producing one record per CDR3 protein. The repertoire holds 550,000 to 850,000 distinct CDR3 sequences, with over 15% as singletons. This clonotype was seen at least ten times. The target antigen is unknown. Germline CDR1 and CDR2: MDHEN and SYDVKM. CDR3 length: 14 residues. V dropped 5 bases and J dropped 8 bases, with 18 bases sitting between them. The sequenced sample consisted of blood. This chain links TRBV28 with TRBJ1-1; D is uncertain. This sequence originates from a woman aged 45-65 years with Graves' hyperthyroidism that later progressed to Graves' ophthalmopathy. The CDR3 spells CASSTWAQLLEAFF. The CDR3 region has the DNA TGTGCCAGCAGTACGTGGGCCCAGCTCCTGGAAGCTTTCTTT.